This T cell receptor beta chain was identified during a study of T cell repertoires in cytomegalovirus infection. About the study: Recently identified HLA-C-restricted CMV epitopes and well-studied HLA-B-restricted CMV epitopes were used by the study. Signatures in public TCR beta sequences pointed to both CMV infection and matching HLA type. Study-wide results and caveats: The ex vivo response showed dominance by HLA-C-restricted CMV-specific TCR beta clonotypes. Accumulated public TCR beta family frequency recognized individuals carrying CMV together with the relevant HLA.

The ends were cut back, 5 bases at V and 4 bases at J, with 21 bases in the middle. This CDR3 is built from 17 residues. The germline CDR1 and CDR2 sequences are MNHNY and SVGAGI (reference sequence). TCRdb analysed the reads with MiXCR anew, one entry per CDR3 protein. The table shows 700,000 to 950,000 distinct CDR3 sequences, with roughly 33% occurring only once. Comment on this clonotype: Its matching antigen is unknown.

This specimen consisted of cultured CD8+ T cells from PBMCs, obtained from culture after CMV antigen stimulation. The chain employs TRBV6-6 and TRBJ1-3; D is unresolved. This TCR came from a human donor in good health (CMV status not recorded). Some clones in this sample may be carry-over from other donors' samples. Here the CDR3 reads CASSPGNSRFRGNTIYF. CDR3 in DNA: TGTGCCAGCAGTCCTGGGAACTCTCGATTTCGGGGAAACACCATATATTTT.